The next 18 T cell receptor beta chains were all read from a single sample in a study of T cell clones after liver transplantation. The method was immunoSEQ multiplex PCR; TCRdb's version includes in-frame clones alone and lacks a portion of them. The sample has approximately 1,300 clones; roughly 29% are singletons. Their antigens remain unidentified. Proliferating CFSE-low MLR cells were sequenced to define alloreactive TCRbeta sequences. Material: CD8+ T cells from PBMCs cultured with third-party cells. The receptors come from a human patient who received a liver transplant. Some of the T cells may derive from the graft donor.

This clone ranks as large. This chain joins TRBV27 and TRBJ2-1, with D hard to call. Germline V gene data show CDR1 as MNHEY and CDR2 as SMNVEV (reference sequence). V lost 4 bases and J lost 2, with 12 bases in between. This CDR3 spans 15 amino acids. The CDR3 coding sequence is TGTGCCAGCAGTTCCGGAACACGGGCCTACAATGAGCAGTTCTTC. Translating it yields CASSSGTRAYNEQFF.

This clone occurred a few times. The J gene is TRBJ2-1, the V gene TRBV30, with D unclear. Trimming stripped 3 bases from V and 5 bases from J, with 11 bases between. The CDR3 is 13 amino acids. The germline CDR1 and CDR2 sequences are GTSNPN and SVGIG (reference sequence). The CDR3 region is CAWRSDGNNEQFF. CDR3 in DNA: TGTGCCTGGAGGTCGGACGGAAACAATGAGCAGTTCTTC. Filled out from reference TRBV30 and TRBJ2-1, the complete variable domain reads SQTIHQWPATLVQPVGSPLSLECTVEGTSNPNLYWYRQAAGRGLQLLFYSVGIGQISSEVPQNLSASRPQDRQFILSSKKLLLSDSGFYLCAWRSDGNNEQFFGPGTRLTVL.

In this sample, this clone is large. The chain carries TRBV6-4 and TRBJ1-1; possible D gene TRBD1, 6 bases. V lost 2 bases and J 7 bases, leaving 14 bases between the germline ends. The CDR3 runs to 14 residues. The germline V gene has CDR1 MRHNA and CDR2 SNTAGT. CDR3 nucleotide sequence: TGTGCCAGCAGTGACACCGGGGGCCTGCTTGAAGCTTTCTTT. It is translated as CASSDTGGLLEAFF.

This clone is medium-sized (0.01 to 0.1%) in the sample. The gene calls are TRBV5-4 and TRBJ2-7, with 7 bases identical to TRBD1. This CDR3 region has 15 residues. Germline V gene lookup returns CDR1 SGHNT and CDR2 YYREEE (reference sequence). The J segment lost 4 bases and the V segment lost 4 bases, leaving 11 bases of the junction unmatched. CDR3 region: CASSQAQGEIYEQYF. The CDR3, as DNA: TGTGCCAGCAGCCAAGCCCAGGGGGAAATTTACGAGCAGTACTTC.

This clone was seen more than once but under ten times. The DNA of the CDR3 is TGTGCCAGCAGCGCTGGACAGGGTTCCTACGAGCAGTACTTC. Its translation is CASSAGQGSYEQYF. V usage is TRBV4-2 and J usage is TRBJ2-7; TRBD1 agrees at 8 bases. The germline gives CDR1 LGHNA, CDR2 YNFKEQ. CDR3 length equals 14 residues. Germline trimming cut 5 bases from V and 1 base from J; bases unmatched to any gene: 4.

There are a few counts of this clone. The gene calls are TRBV7-9 and TRBJ1-1; D is unclear. There are 14 residues in the CDR3. Trimming removed 1 base at V and 2 bases at J, with 8 bases between. Germline CDR1 is SEHNR and CDR2 is FQNEAQ (reference sequence). As DNA, the CDR3 is TGTGCCAGCAGCTTAGTAACGGGTAACACTGAAGCTTTCTTT. Protein: CASSLVTGNTEAFF.

By sample share, this clone is large. The V and J genes are TRBV19 and TRBJ2-7; TRBD2 is a possible D gene (6 bases). Germline CDR1 LNHDA, CDR2 SQIVND (reference sequence). Deletions cut 3 bases from V and 1 base from J, with 10 bases between. This CDR3 contains 14 residues. The CDR3, as DNA: TGTGCCAGTAGTATGGGTAGCGGATCCTACGAGCAGTACTTC. Its translation: CASSMGSGSYEQYF.

This clone qualifies as large. Other DNA sequences in this sample translate to the same CDR3. The chain combines TRBV19 with TRBJ2-7; 9 nucleotides line up with TRBD1. Germline CDR1 reads LNHDA; CDR2 reads SQIVND (reference sequence). CDR3 size: 15 residues. Germline trimming cut 6 bases from V and 0 bases from J; bases unmatched to any gene: 6. This chain's CDR3 is CASSRGQGLSYEQYF. As DNA, the CDR3 is TGTGCCAGTAGCCGTGGACAGGGGCTCTCCTACGAGCAGTACTTC. Full variable domain (remainder filled in from reference TRBV19 and TRBJ2-7): DGGITQSPKYLFRKEGQNVTLSCEQNLNHDAMYWYRQDPGQGLRLIYYSQIVNDFQKGDIAEGYSVSREKKESFPLTVTSAQKNPTAFYLCASSRGQGLSYEQYFGPGTRLTVT.

The V gene is TRBV19, the J gene TRBJ2-1; 9 bases agree with TRBD2. Losses at the gene ends were 2 bases for V and 5 bases for J; bases not matched to a gene: 1. CDR1 is LNHDA, CDR2 SQIVND, per germline (reference sequence). The CDR3 is 14 residues long. CDR3 sequence: CASSILAGNNEQFF. CDR3 DNA sequence: TGTGCCAGTAGTATACTAGCGGGGAACAATGAGCAGTTCTTC.

This clone is medium-sized by share. The chain employs TRBV27 and TRBJ2-5; D may correspond to TRBD1 or TRBD2 (5 bases each). CDR1 is MNHEY, CDR2 SMNVEV, per germline (reference sequence). V was clipped by 5 bases and J by 5 bases, with 15 bases between them. CDR3 length: 14 amino acids. CDR3 sequence reads: CASSPSDWGETQYF. In DNA form, the CDR3 reads TGTGCCAGCAGTCCGTCCGACTGGGGGGAGACCCAGTACTTC.

The genes are TRBV6-6 and TRBJ2-1, with TRBD2 as a possible D gene (5 bases). Per the germline V gene, CDR1 is MNHNY and CDR2 is SVGAGI (reference sequence). The V and J ends lost 2 bases and 2 bases respectively, with 13 bases between them. The CDR3 covers 16 residues. As DNA, the CDR3 is TGTGCCAGCAGTTACCCAGCGGAGTCCACCTACAATGAGCAGTTCTTC. Encoded protein: CASSYPAESTYNEQFF.

Details on this clone: It is likely a read error: a sequence one base away is far more abundant. Other DNA variants within this sample encode the same CDR3. This CDR3 is CASSFIPGTGDTLQYF. The CDR3, as DNA: TGTGCGAGCAGTTTCATACCCGGGACAGGGGATACTCTGCAGTACTTC. V usage is TRBV27 and J usage is TRBJ2-7; 10 positions match TRBD1. The CDR3 consists of 16 residues. The germline V gene encodes CDR1 MNHEY and CDR2 SMNVEV (reference sequence).

As to this clone: One junction end disagrees with the germline gene, perhaps due to a read error. The gene calls are TRBV4-1 and TRBJ2-7; tentatively, D is TRBD1 or TRBD2 (5 bases each). The CDR3 has 13 amino acids. Germline V gene sequence: CDR1 MGHRA, CDR2 YSYEKL. This chain's CDR3 is CASGWQGDYEQYF. Written as DNA, the CDR3 is TGTGCCAGCGGTTGGCAGGGAGACTACGAGCAGTACTTC.

This chain joins TRBV21-1 and TRBJ2-6. TRBV21-1 is assigned pseudogene status. The CDR3 has 18 residues. Here the CDR3 reads CASRLGLVQQSRANVLTF. In DNA form, the CDR3 reads TGTGCCAGCAGGTTAGGTTTAGTACAACAAAGTCGGGCCAACGTCCTGACTTTC.

This clone counts as medium-sized. The sample contains more than one DNA sequence encoding this CDR3. This rearrangement joins TRBV27 to TRBJ2-1; TRBD2 agrees at 12 bases. The CDR3 runs to 15 residues. Germline-derived CDR1 and CDR2 are MNHEY and SMNVEV (reference sequence). V was clipped by 6 bases and J by 4 bases; unmatched bases: 4. The CDR3 nucleotides read TGTGCCAGCAGCGCCGGGACTAGCGGGTACAATGAGCAGTTCTTC. Translated: CASSAGTSGYNEQFF.

Turning to this clone: The sample contains more than one DNA sequence encoding this CDR3. V and J are TRBV6-1 and TRBJ1-2, with 7 bases that match TRBD1. Per the germline V gene, CDR1 is MNHNS and CDR2 is SASEGT. V shed 8 bases, J shed 4 bases, and the junction held 10 bases outside the gene matches. The CDR3 has 14 residues. The CDR3, as DNA: TGTGCCAGCCGGCTGCAGGGGGGCTTCTATGGCTACACCTTC. Protein sequence: CASRLQGGFYGYTF.

Regarding this clone: Possible read error: a much larger clone is one base away. The chain combines TRBV27 with TRBJ2-1, with D perhaps TRBD1 or TRBD2 (7 bases each). The V end lost 8 bases, the J end lost 6 bases, and 35 bases lay between the germline ends. Germline CDR1 is MNHEY and CDR2 is SMNVEV (reference sequence). This CDR3 has 20 amino acids. The CDR3 region has the DNA TGTGCCAGCTGTCGGGGGGTGGGACAGCTCCGGGCGGGAGCTTCCAATGAGCAGTTCTTC. Translated, it gives CASCRGVGQLRAGASNEQFF.

This clone was seen a few times. The J gene is TRBJ2-7, the V gene TRBV5-3, with 8 bases matching TRBD1. TRBV5-3 is flagged as an ORF with uncertain function. J was trimmed by 1 base and V by 8 bases; bases with no gene match: 8. CDR3 length equals 14 residues. CDR3 bases: TGTGCCAGCAGCGCTGGACAGGGTTCCTACGAGCAGTACTTC. Translated: CASSAGQGSYEQYF.